Each of the 28 T cell receptor beta chains below was sequenced from the same sample in a study of OX40 agonist ivuxolimab in advanced cancers. Profiling relied on immunoSEQ multiplex PCR, and the TCRdb table lists in-frame clones only, not all of them. Here the sample spans 25,000 to 30,000 clones, more than 60% being singletons. This specimen was CD4+ or CD8+ T cells sorted from blood, taken in a trial of the OX40 agonist ivuxolimab. These receptors were collected from an adult with an advanced solid tumor such as melanoma, head and neck, liver or kidney cancer.

The rearrangement links TRBV12-1 to TRBJ1-2; the D call of TRBD1 is as the table states it, not checked on the DNA. TRBV12-1 is given as a pseudogene. The CDR3 extends over 16 amino acids. The CDR3 region is CASSSTSGQGDYGYTF. CDR3 nucleotide sequence: TGTGCCAGCAGCTCCACATCGGGACAGGGAGACTATGGCTACACCTTC.

The chain employs TRBV2 and TRBJ2-7; 9 nucleotides agree with TRBD1. The J segment lost 6 bases and the V segment lost 5 bases, leaving 8 bases of the junction unmatched. CDR3 length: 14 amino acids. Per germline, CDR1 SNHLY and CDR2 FYNNEI. The CDR3 DNA is TGTGCCAGCAGTAGAGGGACAGGGCTTGGCGAGCAGTACTTC. Protein: CASSRGTGLGEQYF.

V is TRBV27 and J is TRBJ2-7, with D possibly being TRBD1 (6 bases). Between the trimmed V and J ends, which lost 7 bases and 3 bases, there was a span of 19 bases. Germline V gene lookup returns CDR1 MNHEY and CDR2 SMNVEV (reference sequence). The CDR3 consists of 15 residues. CDR3 loop: CASTHLAQGIYEQYF. CDR3 bases: TGTGCCAGCACCCATTTGGCTCAGGGGATCTACGAGCAGTACTTC.

This sequence joins TRBV7-2 and TRBJ1-1; D call uncertain. The length of the CDR3 is 19 residues. Germline assignment: CDR1 SGHTA and CDR2 FQGNSA. V was clipped by 5 bases and J by 0 bases, with 25 bases between them. The CDR3 spells CASSLPEAGYQEVNTEAFF. The CDR3 DNA is TGTGCCAGCAGCCTGCCGGAGGCGGGGTATCAAGAAGTGAACACTGAAGCTTTCTTT.

This sequence joins TRBV6-5 and TRBJ1-2; the D is unclear. Germline assignment: CDR1 MNHEY and CDR2 SVGAGI. With 0 bases removed from V and 3 bases from J, the gap between germline ends came to 5 bases. This CDR3 has 13 amino acids. The CDR3 loop reads CASSYSGDYGYTF. The CDR3 DNA sequence: TGTGCCAGCAGTTACTCGGGAGACTATGGCTACACCTTC.

The rearrangement uses TRBV6-5 and TRBJ1-1, with D perhaps matching TRBD1 (5 bases). CDR3 length equals 12 residues. V was cut by 7 bases and J by 5 bases, with 11 bases left in between. CDR1 MNHEY and CDR2 SVGAGI come from the germline V gene. CDR3 bases: TGTGCCAGCAAAGACAGAGGGACTGAAGCTTTCTTT. It specifies CASKDRGTEAFF.

This clone turned up a few times. The rearrangement links TRBV15 to TRBJ2-1, with 7 bases lining up with TRBD2. Germline trimming cut 1 base from V and 4 bases from J; bases unmatched to any gene: 1. Germline V gives CDR1 LNHNV, CDR2 YYDKDF (reference sequence). The CDR3 is made up of 14 amino acids. CDR3 residues: CATSRAGRYNEQFF. The DNA of the CDR3 is TGTGCCACCAGCAGAGCCGGGAGGTACAATGAGCAGTTCTTC.

This clone was observed a single time. The chain links TRBV28 to TRBJ2-1; TRBD1 or TRBD2 may be the D gene (5 bases each). The germline V gene encodes CDR1 MDHEN and CDR2 SYDVKM. V lost 6 bases and J 10 bases, leaving 16 bases between the germline ends. The CDR3 length is 13 residues. The CDR3 here is CASRFVGGWEQFF. For the CDR3, the DNA is TGTGCCAGCAGATTCGTTGGGGGATGGGAGCAGTTCTTC. Combining the CDR3 with reference TRBV28 and TRBJ2-1 gives the whole variable domain DVKVTQSSRYLVKRTGEKVFLECVQDMDHENMFWYRQDPGLGLRLIYFSYDVKMKEKGDIPEGYSVSREKKERFSLILESASTNQTSMYLCASRFVGGWEQFFGPGTRLTVL.

As concerns this clone: Other nucleotide sequences in the sample specify the same CDR3. The CDR3 sequence: CASSISNTEAFF. In nucleotides, the CDR3 is TGTGCCAGTAGTATTTCAAACACTGAAGCTTTCTTT. This chain connects TRBV19 to TRBJ1-1; D is unclear. This CDR3 has 12 amino acids. Germline CDR1 and CDR2: LNHDA and SQIVND (reference sequence). The V end was cut by 3 bases, the J end by 2 bases, with 4 bases between.

The genes are TRBV9 and TRBJ2-3; D may correspond to TRBD1 or TRBD2 (6 bases each). Germline lookup yields CDR1 SGDLS and CDR2 YYNGEE. The CDR3 has 14 amino acids. Deletions cut 6 bases from V and 1 base from J, with 12 bases between. The CDR3 DNA reads TGTGCCAGCAAGGGGGACTTCGGCACAGATACGCAGTATTTT. Its translation: CASKGDFGTDTQYF.

This chain uses TRBV5-8 with TRBJ2-5; D might be TRBD1 (6 bases). Trimming left V 4 bases short and J 2 bases short, with 18 bases between. The CDR3 sequence is 16 residues long. Germline CDR1 and CDR2: SGHTS and YDEGEE. The CDR3 loop is CASSTRGWTVQETQYF. The CDR3 region has the DNA TGTGCCAGCAGCACCCGGGGATGGACAGTTCAAGAGACCCAGTACTTC. The variable domain in full, with the rest retrieved from reference TRBV5-8 and TRBJ2-5, is EAGVTQSPTHLIKTRGQQATLRCSPISGHTSVYWYQQALGLGLQFLLWYDEGEERNRGNFPPRFSGRQFPNYSSELNVNALELEDSALYLCASSTRGWTVQETQYFGPGTRLLVL.

The chain joins TRBV13 to TRBJ2-1; a weak D match, TRBD2 (6 bases). The germline CDR1 and CDR2 sequences are PRHDT and FYEKMQ (reference sequence). Trimming pared 3 bases from V and 8 bases from J, leaving 17 bases between. CDR3 size: 15 residues. The CDR3 here is CASSLVQAPGDEQFF. The CDR3 DNA reads TGTGCCAGCAGCTTGGTGCAGGCCCCGGGGGATGAGCAGTTCTTC.

This clone was seen once. The chain carries TRBV5-1 and TRBJ1-1; unclear D gene. The CDR3 spans 17 residues. Germline values: CDR1 SGHRS, CDR2 YFSETQ. V lost 5 bases to trimming and J lost 1 base, with 21 bases between them. The CDR3 reads CASSFRSFSEANTEAFF. As DNA, the CDR3 is TGCGCCAGCAGTTTCAGATCTTTCTCCGAGGCGAACACTGAAGCTTTCTTT.

The V call is TRBV11-2, the J call TRBJ2-3, with D possibly being TRBD1 (5 bases). Trimming removed 5 bases at V and 0 bases at J, with 12 bases between. The CDR3 extends over 15 amino acids. Germline loops: CDR1 SGHAT, CDR2 FQNNGV. The DNA of the CDR3 is TGTGCCAGCAGCCCCACAGGACAAAGCACAGATACGCAGTATTTT. Protein sequence: CASSPTGQSTDTQYF.

This chain connects TRBV18 to TRBJ2-6, with D tentatively TRBD1 (6 bases). The CDR3 loop spans 17 amino acids. The germline gives CDR1 KGHSH, CDR2 LQKENI. Trimming stripped 6 bases from V and 0 bases from J, with 15 bases between. Written as DNA, the CDR3 is TGTGCCAGCTCCCTGGACAGTATTTTCTCTGGGGCCAACGTCCTGACTTTC. Amino acid sequence: CASSLDSIFSGANVLTF.

V is TRBV9 and J is TRBJ2-3; D might be TRBD2 (7 bases). This CDR3 has 17 residues. The germline V gene encodes CDR1 SGDLS and CDR2 YYNGEE. V lost 0 bases, J lost 1 base, and 15 bases lay in between. The CDR3 DNA is TGTGCCAGCAGCGTAGAAGGGCGGGGGCAGGGCACAGATACGCAGTATTTT. Its protein product is CASSVEGRGQGTDTQYF.

J is TRBJ2-3 and V is TRBV30; 7 nucleotides agree with TRBD2. After removal of 1 base from V and 2 bases from J, the junction contained 9 bases not matched to a gene. Germline assignment: CDR1 GTSNPN and CDR2 SVGIG (reference sequence). This CDR3 has 16 residues. The CDR3 region is CAWSDGWRENTDTQYF. Here the CDR3 DNA reads TGTGCCTGGAGTGATGGTTGGCGGGAGAACACAGATACGCAGTATTTT. Full variable domain (outside the CDR3, taken from reference TRBV30 and TRBJ2-3): SQTIHQWPATLVQPVGSPLSLECTVEGTSNPNLYWYRQAAGRGLQLLFYSVGIGQISSEVPQNLSASRPQDRQFILSSKKLLLSDSGFYLCAWSDGWRENTDTQYFGPGTRLTVL.

V and J are TRBV30 and TRBJ2-1; the D is unclear. This CDR3 has 13 residues. The V gene lost 2 bases and the J gene lost 5 bases, with 10 bases spanning the gap. Germline V CDR1 and CDR2: GTSNPN, SVGIG (reference sequence). CDR3 sequence reads: CAWSFWGNNEQFF. The DNA of the CDR3 is TGTGCCTGGAGTTTTTGGGGAAACAATGAGCAGTTCTTC.

The J gene is TRBJ2-3, the V gene TRBV19; 11 bases match TRBD2. The CDR3 extends over 15 amino acids. V dropped 5 bases and J dropped 5; count of bases not matched to a gene: 6. CDR1 is LNHDA and CDR2 is SQIVND in the germline V gene (reference sequence). CDR3 sequence: CASSPSGGTGDTQYF. The DNA for the CDR3 is TGTGCCAGTAGTCCTAGCGGGGGGACGGGAGATACGCAGTATTTT.

The chain is built from TRBV7-3 and TRBJ2-3, with TRBD1 matching over 9 bases. The CDR3 is made up of 17 amino acids. CDR1 and CDR2 from the germline V gene are SGHTA and FQGTGA. V gave up 1 base and J gave up 10 bases; unmatched junction bases: 15. The CDR3 region has the DNA TGTGCCAGCAGCTTAAAGGTCCGCGGACAGGGGAATGAGTCGCAGTATTTT. Protein sequence: CASSLKVRGQGNESQYF.

The chain is built from TRBV5-4 and TRBJ2-7; no firm D call. With 4 bases removed from V and 3 bases from J, the gap between germline ends came to 8 bases. CDR1 is SGHNT, CDR2 YYREEE, per germline (reference sequence). The CDR3 has 12 amino acids. CDR3: CASSVWGYEQYF. The CDR3 DNA follows: TGTGCCAGCAGCGTTTGGGGCTACGAGCAGTACTTC.

J is TRBJ1-5 and V is TRBV4-1; tentative D call: TRBD1 (6 bases). The germline CDR1 and CDR2 sequences are MGHRA and YSYEKL. This CDR3 spans 16 amino acids. Trimming left V 5 bases short and J 2 bases short, with 16 bases between. DNA of the CDR3: TGCGCCAGCAGCGCCACAGGGACCGCCGGCAATCAGCCCCAGCATTTT. Translating it yields CASSATGTAGNQPQHF.

The J gene is TRBJ1-6, the V gene TRBV4-2; the D gene is possibly TRBD1 (6 bases). Trimming removed 2 bases at V and 7 bases at J, with 12 bases between. CDR3 length equals 15 residues. Germline CDR1 reads LGHNA; CDR2 reads YNFKEQ. The CDR3, as DNA: TGTGCCAGCAGCCAACCGCCAGGGGAGAATTCACCCCTCCACTTT. This sequence encodes CASSQPPGENSPLHF.

The sample holds one count of this clone. J is TRBJ2-7 and V is TRBV15; 7 bases align to TRBD2. The CDR3 spans 14 residues. Germline assignment: CDR1 LNHNV and CDR2 YYDKDF (reference sequence). The trim removed 0 bases at V and 6 bases at J, leaving 5 bases unmatched. The DNA for the CDR3 is TGTGCCACCAGCAGAGATCTCGCGGGAGTCGAGCAGTACTTC. Translating gives CATSRDLAGVEQYF.

The rearrangement joins TRBV29-1 to TRBJ2-1; TRBD2 agrees at 10 bases. CDR3 length: 16 residues. The trim removed 0 bases at V and 4 bases at J, leaving 6 bases unmatched. In germline, CDR1 is SQVTM, CDR2 ANQGSEA. DNA for the CDR3: TGCAGCGTTGAAGATCCCGCTAGCGGGAGTTACAATGAGCAGTTCTTC. Its translation: CSVEDPASGSYNEQFF.

On this clone itself: At one boundary the junction diverges from the germline segment, which might be a read error. The genes are TRBV5-1 and TRBJ1-6; the D is unclear. CDR3 length: 8 amino acids. CDR1 is SGHRS, CDR2 YFSETQ, per germline. CDR3: CASSFEGF. The CDR3 DNA follows: TGCGCCAGCAGCTTCGAGGGATTT. The variable domain in full, with the rest retrieved from reference TRBV5-1 and TRBJ1-6, is KAGVTQTPRYLIKTRGQQVTLSCSPISGHRSVSWYQQTPGQGLQFLFEYFSETQRNKGNFPGRFSGRQFSNSRSEMNVSTLELGDSALYLCASSFEGFGNGTRLTVT.

This sequence joins TRBV5-1 and TRBJ1-1; D perhaps matches TRBD1 (5 bases). Germline V gene data show CDR1 as SGHRS and CDR2 as YFSETQ. The V and J ends lost 0 bases and 1 base respectively, with 7 bases between them. The CDR3 totals 14 residues. CDR3 DNA: TGCGCCAGCAGCTTGGGGGGCTCGAACACTGAAGCTTTCTTT. Translating gives CASSLGGSNTEAFF.

The chain employs TRBV7-9 and TRBJ2-1, with a possible D match to TRBD2 (5 bases). V was trimmed by 5 bases and J by 1 base, leaving 12 bases between them. The germline V gene has CDR1 SEHNR and CDR2 FQNEAQ (reference sequence). This CDR3 region has 15 residues. The chain's CDR3 is CASSNLAGSYNEQFF. The CDR3 DNA is TGTGCCAGCAGCAACCTAGCTGGATCCTACAATGAGCAGTTCTTC.